A selection of T cell receptor beta chains follows, all from one sample in a study of blood T cell repertoires in COVID-19. Using immunoSEQ multiplex PCR, the repertoire was profiled, and TCRdb retains in-frame clones only, with some absent. This table has 150,000 to 200,000 clones, 80% to 90% appearing once. Source material: peripheral blood. The source of these receptors is a man aged 35 to 55 with active or convalescent COVID-19. Both conserved end residues are part of each CDR3. The order of the fields is clone size, V gene, J gene, D gene, CDR3 DNA, CDR3 protein. The D gene is left open where the match is weak. Clone size is shown for a subset of rows, as once, few, many or a class of expanded clone.

>.|TRBV6-1|TRBJ2-7|.
TGTGCCAGCAGTGAATGGGCGCTCACGGACACCTACGAGCAGTACTTC
CASSEWALTDTYEQYF
>.|TRBV4-3|TRBJ1-1|TRBD1
TGCGCCAGCAGCCAAGCCACAGGGGGCACTGAAGCTTTCTTT
CASSQATGGTEAFF
>.|TRBV5-8|TRBJ1-2|.
TGTGCCAGCAGCTCGCGGTGGGGCTCCAACACCTATGGCTACACCTTC
CASSSRWGSNTYGYTF
>.|TRBV6-2/TRBV6-3|TRBJ1-5|TRBD1
TGTGCCAGCAGCCTCGGACAGGTATCCAATCAGCCCCAGCATTTT
CASSLGQVSNQPQHF
>.|TRBV7-2|TRBJ2-6|.
TGTGCCAGCAGCTTCGAGGGGGCCAACGTCCTGACTTTC
CASSFEGANVLTF
>few|TRBV18|TRBJ1-1|.
TGTGCCAGCCAATCAGGGCCCGACACTGAAGCTTTCTTT
CASQSGPDTEAFF
>.|TRBV30|TRBJ2-4|TRBD2
TGTGCCTGGGAGGGGGAGCGGGGGGCCGTGCAGTACTTC
CAWEGERGAVQYF
>.|TRBV2|TRBJ1-2|.
TGTGCCAGCAGTGAAGAAAGAGGGAAACTGAACTATGGCTACACCTTC
CASSEERGKLNYGYTF
>.|TRBV14|TRBJ1-1|TRBD1
TGTGCCAGCAGCCAACGCAGGGGGCTCGGGCCGACTGAAGCTTTCTTT
CASSQRRGLGPTEAFF
>many|TRBV7-2|TRBJ2-2|.
TGTGCCAGCAGCTTATCCCTCGGTCGAGACACCGGGGAGCTGTTTTTT
CASSLSLGRDTGELFF
>.|TRBV7-3|TRBJ2-7|.
TGTGCTAAGGCCTCAGGGCCCATCTACGAGCAGTACTTC
CAKASGPIYEQYF
>.|TRBV28|TRBJ1-4|TRBD1
TGTGCCAGCAGTTCGACAGGGGGCAGTGAAAAACTGTTTTTT
CASSSTGGSEKLFF
>.|TRBV5-4|TRBJ1-3|.
TGTGCCAGCAGCTTGGATCAGGGGCGTAGCTCTGGAAACACCATATATTTT
CASSLDQGRSSGNTIYF
>.|TRBV11-2|TRBJ2-7|.
TGTGCCAGCAGCTCCATAAAGGGACTGGGTCGCTACGAGCAGTACTTC
CASSSIKGLGRYEQYF
>.|TRBV19|TRBJ2-2|.
TGTGCCAGTATGTGGTCAGAGAACACCGGGGAGCTGTTTTTT
CASMWSENTGELFF
>.|TRBV11-3|TRBJ2-2|TRBD1
TGTGCCAGCAGCTTAGTAAGGGGGCCCGGGGAGCTGTTTTTT
CASSLVRGPGELFF
>.|TRBV10-3|TRBJ2-1|TRBD2
TGTGCCATCAGTGCGACTAGCCATGAGCAGTTCTTC
CAISATSHEQFF
>.|TRBV3-1/TRBV3-2|TRBJ2-7|.
TGTGCCAGCAGCCAAGATGGCGGGGTGAGCTCCTACGAGCAGTACTTC
CASSQDGGVSSYEQYF
>.|TRBV7-9|TRBJ1-5|TRBD1
TGTGCCAGCAGCTTTACTGGACAGGGGGGCCAGCCCCAGCATTTT
CASSFTGQGGQPQHF
>.|TRBV28|TRBJ1-3|.
TGTGCCAGCAGTTTATCCTCTAGACAGCGCTTCCCGAACACCATATATTTT
CASSLSSRQRFPNTIYF
>.|TRBV7-2|TRBJ2-7|.
TGTGCCAGCAGTCGGTCGAGGGAAGAGCAGTACTTC
CASSRSREEQYF
>.|TRBV11-2|TRBJ2-3|.
TGTGCCAGCAGCCCCATCAGGGGTGATAGCGGCACAGATACGCAGTATTTT
CASSPIRGDSGTDTQYF
>.|TRBV30|TRBJ2-2|TRBD1
TGTGCCTGGAGCCCACCCGGGACAGGGAGCACCGGGGAGCTGTTTTTT
CAWSPPGTGSTGELFF
>.|TRBV5-5|TRBJ1-1|TRBD1
TGTGCCAGCAGCGTGACAGGGTCGGATTTCACTGAAGCTTTCTTT
CASSVTGSDFTEAFF
>.|TRBV6-5|TRBJ1-1|.
TGTGCCAGCAGCCGAACAATGAACACTGAAGCTTTCTTT
CASSRTMNTEAFF
>.|TRBV27|TRBJ2-3|TRBD2
TGTGCCAGCAGTTTCCGCGGAGCGGGGGTAAGCACAGATACGCAGTATTTT
CASSFRGAGVSTDTQYF
>.|TRBV30|TRBJ1-2|.
TGTGCCTGGGAAAAAACCGGGGGGGATGGCTACACCTTC
CAWEKTGGDGYTF
>.|TRBV2|TRBJ1-5|.
TGTGCCAGCAGTCAACTTGGTGGCAATCAGCCCCAGCATTTT
CASSQLGGNQPQHF
>.|TRBV5-6|TRBJ2-3|.
TGTGCCAGCAGCTTGGTTAGTAGCTACCGCACAGATACGCAGTATTTT
CASSLVSSYRTDTQYF
>.|TRBV30|TRBJ2-1|TRBD2
TGTGCCTGGAGTGTACTCGGGAGGGGGGCCAATAATGAGCAGTTCTTC
CAWSVLGRGANNEQFF
>.|TRBV20-1|TRBJ1-1|TRBD1
TGCAGTGCTAGTCCGTTGGACAGGGGTGGTGCGAACACTGAAGCTTTCTTT
CSASPLDRGGANTEAFF
>.|TRBV27|TRBJ1-1|.
TGTGCCAGCAGTTTATATGCCAGGAACACTGAAGCTTTCTTT
CASSLYARNTEAFF
>.|TRBV20-1|TRBJ2-3|TRBD2
TGCAGTGCTGGTGAGGGACTAGCGGGGGGCTTGGATACGCAGTATTTT
CSAGEGLAGGLDTQYF
>.|TRBV7-9|TRBJ1-2|TRBD1
TGTGCCAGCAGCTTAGACGGGACAGCTTCAGATGACTACACCTTC
CASSLDGTASDDYTF
>once|TRBV7-2|TRBJ2-3|TRBD2
TGTGCCAGCAGCTTAACTAGCGGCACAGATACGCAGTATTTT
CASSLTSGTDTQYF
>.|TRBV5-1|TRBJ1-6|TRBD1
TGCGCCAGCAGGAGGCAGGGGGATAATTCACCCCTCCACTTT
CASRRQGDNSPLHF
>many|TRBV7-9|TRBJ2-7|TRBD1
TGTGCCAGCAGCCGGACTGCGACAGGGAAATGGGTGAGCGAGCAGTACTTC
CASSRTATGKWVSEQYF
>.|TRBV9|TRBJ2-7|.
TGTGCCAGCAGCGTAGACCACTCTACTCACGAGCAGTACTTC
CASSVDHSTHEQYF
>few|TRBV12-3/TRBV12-4|TRBJ1-1|.
TGTGCCAGCAGCTTGGAATTGGGCGCTGAAGCTTTCTTT
CASSLELGAEAFF
>once|TRBV27|TRBJ1-5|.
TGTGCCAGCAGTTTATTGGGGGCGAGCAATCAGCCCCAGCATTTT
CASSLLGASNQPQHF